This T cell receptor (beta chain) was sequenced in a study of CD8 T cells in ankylosing spondylitis. Study conclusions and caveats: A number of the motif variants had already been described in reactive arthritis synovial fluid and blood. Characteristic, it appeared, of ankylosing spondylitis blood was a TCR beta motif of seven or eight highly homologous variants.

MiXCR, run by TCRdb on the 5' RACE reads, gives a single entry per CDR3 protein. The data hold about 540,000 distinct CDR3 sequences, with roughly 13% observed a single time. This CDR3 has 15 residues. CDR1 and CDR2 (germline): SGHNT, YENEEA. The J segment lost 2 bases and the V segment lost 5 bases, leaving 4 bases of the junction unmatched. A remark on this clonotype: What it binds is unknown.

The chain has TRBV11-3 and TRBJ2-3; 10 bases are a match to TRBD2. This TCR derives from a male donor with ankylosing spondylitis. The specimen sequenced was blood, either unsorted or a sorted T cell fraction (not recorded which). CDR3 in amino acids: CASSRGTSDTDTQYF. The CDR3 bases are TGTGCCAGCAGCCGAGGGACTAGCGACACAGATACGCAGTATTTT.